This TCR beta chain originates from a study of T cells expressing NK-cell markers. Study-wide background: It was from sorted CD3+CD56+NKG2C+, CD3+CD56+NKG2C- and CD3+CD56-NKG2C+ T cells that TCR beta repertoires came. Seropositivity for HCMV was found in most of the eight sequenced donors, with one seronegative.

Study conclusions and caveats: Similarly, these clonotypes led the CD3+CD56-NKG2C+ fraction as well in a handful of donors.

Germline CDR1 reads MDHEN; CDR2 reads SYDVKM. There are 15 residues in the CDR3. A remark on this clonotype: Its antigen remains unidentified.

TCRdb re-called the 5' RACE reads, yielding one record per CDR3 amino acid sequence without DNA. There are 500,000 to 700,000 distinct CDR3 sequences in the sample, with roughly 3.5% held by the top ten. The J gene is TRBJ2-1, the V gene TRBV28; TCRdb lists TRBD2, though no DNA is available to test this call. The sequence was collected from a man in his late teens or twenties in good health. Sequenced input: blood T cells: a sorted CD56 or NKG2C T cell subset, CD4+ or CD8+ T cells, or bulk PBMC T cells (not recorded which). The CDR3 reads CASSVTSGITNEQFF.